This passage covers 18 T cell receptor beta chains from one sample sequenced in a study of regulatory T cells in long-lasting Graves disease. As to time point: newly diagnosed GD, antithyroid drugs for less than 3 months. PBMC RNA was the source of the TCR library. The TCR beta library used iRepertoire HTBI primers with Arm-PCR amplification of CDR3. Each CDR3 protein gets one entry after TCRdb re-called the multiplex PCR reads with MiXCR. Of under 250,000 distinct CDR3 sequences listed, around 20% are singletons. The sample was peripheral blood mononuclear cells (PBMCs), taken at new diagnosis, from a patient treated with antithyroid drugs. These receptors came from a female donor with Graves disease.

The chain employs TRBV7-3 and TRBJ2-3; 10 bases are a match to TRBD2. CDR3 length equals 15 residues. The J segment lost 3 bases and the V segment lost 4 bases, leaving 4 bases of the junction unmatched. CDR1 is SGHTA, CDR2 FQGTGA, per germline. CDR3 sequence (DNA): TGTGCCAGCAGCTCTAGCGGGAGTTCGACAGATACGCAGTATTTT. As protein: CASSSSGSSTDTQYF.

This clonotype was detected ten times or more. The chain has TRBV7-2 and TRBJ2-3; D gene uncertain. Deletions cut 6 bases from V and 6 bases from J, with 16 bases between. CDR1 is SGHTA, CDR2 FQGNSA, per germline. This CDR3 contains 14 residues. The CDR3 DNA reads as TGTGCCAGCAGTTTAAGCACCGCCCGCGATACGCAGTATTTT. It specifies CASSLSTARDTQYF.

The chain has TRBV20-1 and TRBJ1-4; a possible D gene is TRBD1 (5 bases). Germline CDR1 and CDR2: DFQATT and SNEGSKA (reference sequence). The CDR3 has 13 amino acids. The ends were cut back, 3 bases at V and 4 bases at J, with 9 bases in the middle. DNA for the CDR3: TGCAGTGCTAGTGGGGGAGTTAATGAAAAACTGTTTTTT. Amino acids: CSASGGVNEKLFF.

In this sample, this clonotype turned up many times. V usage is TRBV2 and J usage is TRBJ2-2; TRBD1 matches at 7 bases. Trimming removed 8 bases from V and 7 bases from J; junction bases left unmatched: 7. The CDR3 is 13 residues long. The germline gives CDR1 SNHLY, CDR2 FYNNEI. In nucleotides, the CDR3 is TGTGCCAGCGGGGAAGACAGGGTCGGGGAGCTGTTTTTT. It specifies CASGEDRVGELFF.

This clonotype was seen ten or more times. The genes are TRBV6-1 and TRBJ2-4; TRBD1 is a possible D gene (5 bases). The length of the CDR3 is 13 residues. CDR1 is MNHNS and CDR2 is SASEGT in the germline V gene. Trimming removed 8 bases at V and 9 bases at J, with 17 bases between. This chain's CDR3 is CASGSQGGAIQYF. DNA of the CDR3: TGTGCCAGCGGATCTCAGGGTGGAGCCATTCAGTACTTC.

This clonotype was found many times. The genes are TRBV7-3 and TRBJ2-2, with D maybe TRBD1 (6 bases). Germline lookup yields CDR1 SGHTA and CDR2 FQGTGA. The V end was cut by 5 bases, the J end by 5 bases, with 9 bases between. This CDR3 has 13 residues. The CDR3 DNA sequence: TGTGCCAGCAGCGGGACAACGACCGGGGAGCTGTTTTTT. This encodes CASSGTTTGELFF. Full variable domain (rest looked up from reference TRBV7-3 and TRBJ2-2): GAGVSQTPSNKVTEKGKYVELRCDPISGHTALYWYRQSLGQGPEFLIYFQGTGAADDSGLPNDRFFAVRPEGSVSTLKIQRTERGDSAVYLCASSGTTTGELFFGEGSRLTVL.

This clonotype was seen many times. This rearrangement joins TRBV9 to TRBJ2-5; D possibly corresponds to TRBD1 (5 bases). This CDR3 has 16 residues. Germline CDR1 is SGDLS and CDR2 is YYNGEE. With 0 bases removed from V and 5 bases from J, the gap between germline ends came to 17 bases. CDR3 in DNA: TGTGCCAGCAGCGTAGCTGGGCAATCAGGGTGGGAGACCCAGTACTTC. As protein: CASSVAGQSGWETQYF.

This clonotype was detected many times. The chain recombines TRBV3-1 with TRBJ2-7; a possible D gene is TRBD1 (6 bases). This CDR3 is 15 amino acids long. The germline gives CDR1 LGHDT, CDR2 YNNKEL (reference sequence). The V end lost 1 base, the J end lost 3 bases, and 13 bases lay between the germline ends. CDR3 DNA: TGTGCCAGCAGCCAAGGGCAGGGGTCTCACTACGAGCAGTACTTC. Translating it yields CASSQGQGSHYEQYF.

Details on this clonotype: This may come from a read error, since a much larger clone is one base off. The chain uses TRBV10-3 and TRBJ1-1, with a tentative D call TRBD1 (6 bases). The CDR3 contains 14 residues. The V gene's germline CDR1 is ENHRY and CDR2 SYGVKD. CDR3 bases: TGTGCCTCTCAGGAGGGGGACATGAACACTGAAGCTCTCTTT. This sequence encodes CASQEGDMNTEALF.

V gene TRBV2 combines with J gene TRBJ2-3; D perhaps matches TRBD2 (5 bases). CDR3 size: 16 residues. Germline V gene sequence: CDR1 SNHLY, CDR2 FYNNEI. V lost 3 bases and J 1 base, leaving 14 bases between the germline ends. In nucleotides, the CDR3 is TGTGCCAGCAGTGACGCGCAGGAGGCCCGCACAGATACGCAGTATTTT. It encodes CASSDAQEARTDTQYF.

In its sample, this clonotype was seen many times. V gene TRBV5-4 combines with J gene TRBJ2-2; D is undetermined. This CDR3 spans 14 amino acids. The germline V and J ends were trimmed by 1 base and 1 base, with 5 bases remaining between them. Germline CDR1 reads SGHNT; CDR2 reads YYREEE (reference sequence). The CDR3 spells CASSLSENTGELFF. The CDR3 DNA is TGTGCCAGCAGCTTGTCGGAGAACACCGGGGAGCTGTTTTTT.

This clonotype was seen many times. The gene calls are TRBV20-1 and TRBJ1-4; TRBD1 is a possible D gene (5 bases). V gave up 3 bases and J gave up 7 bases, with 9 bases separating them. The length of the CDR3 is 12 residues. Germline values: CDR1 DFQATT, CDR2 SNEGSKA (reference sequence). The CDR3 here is CSARGDGEKLFF. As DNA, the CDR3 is TGCAGTGCTAGGGGGGACGGTGAAAAACTGTTTTTT.

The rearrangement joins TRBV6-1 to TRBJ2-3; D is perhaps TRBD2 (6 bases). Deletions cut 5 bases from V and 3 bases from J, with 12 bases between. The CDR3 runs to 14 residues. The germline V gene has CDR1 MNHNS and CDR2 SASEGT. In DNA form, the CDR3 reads TGTGCCAGCAGTTGGGACTCGGGGACAGATACGCAGTATTTT. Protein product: CASSWDSGTDTQYF.

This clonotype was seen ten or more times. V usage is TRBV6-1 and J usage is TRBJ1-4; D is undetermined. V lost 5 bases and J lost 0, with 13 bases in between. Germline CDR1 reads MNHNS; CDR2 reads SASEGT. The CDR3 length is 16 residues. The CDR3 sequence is CASSTLNRATNEKLFF. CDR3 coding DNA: TGTGCCAGCAGTACCCTCAACAGAGCAACTAATGAAAAACTGTTTTTT.

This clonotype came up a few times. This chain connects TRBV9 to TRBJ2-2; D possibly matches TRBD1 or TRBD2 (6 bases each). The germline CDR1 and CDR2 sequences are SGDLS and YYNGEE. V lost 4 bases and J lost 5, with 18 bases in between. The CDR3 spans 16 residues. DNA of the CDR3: TGTGCCAGCAGCCCCCGGACGGGGGCCACGACCGGGGAGCTGTTTTTT. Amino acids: CASSPRTGATTGELFF.

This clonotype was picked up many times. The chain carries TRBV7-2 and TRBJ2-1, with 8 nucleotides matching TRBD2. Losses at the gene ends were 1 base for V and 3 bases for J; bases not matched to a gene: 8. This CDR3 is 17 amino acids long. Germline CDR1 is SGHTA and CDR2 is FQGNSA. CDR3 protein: CASSLGGAGGLYNEQFF. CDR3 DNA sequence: TGTGCCAGCAGCTTAGGGGGGGCGGGAGGCCTCTACAATGAGCAGTTCTTC. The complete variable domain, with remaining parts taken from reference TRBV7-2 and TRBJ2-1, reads GAGVSQSPSNKVTEKGKDVELRCDPISGHTALYWYRQSLGQGLEFLIYFQGNSAPDKSGLPSDRFSAERTGGSVSTLTIQRTQQEDSAVYLCASSLGGAGGLYNEQFFGPGTRLTVL.

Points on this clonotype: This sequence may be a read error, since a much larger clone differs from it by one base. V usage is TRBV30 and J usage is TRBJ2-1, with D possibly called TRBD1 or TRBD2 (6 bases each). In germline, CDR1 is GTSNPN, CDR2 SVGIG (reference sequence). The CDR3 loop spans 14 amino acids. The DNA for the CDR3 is TGTGCCTGGAGCGGGGGCAGGGGTTACGTGGAGCGGTTCTTC. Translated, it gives CAWSGGRGYVERFF.

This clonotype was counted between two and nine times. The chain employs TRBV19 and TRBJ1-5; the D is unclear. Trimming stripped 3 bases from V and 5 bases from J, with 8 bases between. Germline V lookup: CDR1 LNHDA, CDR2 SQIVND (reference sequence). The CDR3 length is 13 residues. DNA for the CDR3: TGTGCCAGTAGTATCTCCGATGATCAGCCCCAGCATTTT. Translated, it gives CASSISDDQPQHF.